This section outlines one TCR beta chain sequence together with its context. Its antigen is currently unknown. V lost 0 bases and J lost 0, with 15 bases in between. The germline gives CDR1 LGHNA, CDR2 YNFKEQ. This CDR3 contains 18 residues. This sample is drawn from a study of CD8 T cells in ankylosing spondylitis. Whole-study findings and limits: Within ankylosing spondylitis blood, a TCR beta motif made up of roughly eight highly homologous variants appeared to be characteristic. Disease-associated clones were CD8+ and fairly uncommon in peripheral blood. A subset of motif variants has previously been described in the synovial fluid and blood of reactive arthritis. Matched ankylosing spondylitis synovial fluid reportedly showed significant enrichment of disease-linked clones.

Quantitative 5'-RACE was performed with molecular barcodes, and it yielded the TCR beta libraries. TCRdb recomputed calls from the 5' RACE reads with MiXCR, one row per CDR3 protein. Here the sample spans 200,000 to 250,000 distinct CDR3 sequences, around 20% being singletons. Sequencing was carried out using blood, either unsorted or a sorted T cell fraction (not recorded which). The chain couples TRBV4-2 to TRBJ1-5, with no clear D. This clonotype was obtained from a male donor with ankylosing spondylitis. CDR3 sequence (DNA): TGTGCCAGCAGCCAAGATAGAGGTTCGCCACTTAGCAATCAGCCCCAGCATTTT. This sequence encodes CASSQDRGSPLSNQPQHF.